The rows below give T cell receptor beta chains drawn from one sample of a study of response to subunit inactivated influenza vaccine. TCRdb reprocessed the RT-PCR reads with MiXCR, giving one entry per CDR3 protein. The sample lists around 530,000 distinct CDR3 sequences; about an eighth were seen once. This specimen consisted of PBMCs from blood, obtained on the day of vaccination. These receptors were collected from a man aged 50 to 60 who received an inactivated influenza vaccine. Each CDR3 is given with its conserved first and last residue. A D gene is named only where the DNA matches it firmly. Size values are once, few and many counts, or a class for expanded clones, and some rows have none.

TRBJ2-3	-	few	TRBV12-3/TRBV12-4	TGTGCCAGCAGTTCCGGCCGGGCTAGCGGCACAGATACGCAGTATTTT	CASSSGRASGTDTQYF
TRBJ2-7	-	-	TRBV2	TGTGCCAGCAGTCCCCAAACTCGGGCCGAGCAGTACTTC	CASSPQTRAEQYF
TRBJ2-7	-	-	TRBV12-3/TRBV12-4	TGTGCCAGCAGTGCCACGACAGGAGCCGAGCAGTACTTC	CASSATTGAEQYF
TRBJ2-2	TRBD2	few	TRBV5-5	TGTGCCAGCAGCAAGGACGGCCTAGCGGCCGGGGAGCTGTTTTTT	CASSKDGLAAGELFF
TRBJ1-5	-	few	TRBV7-2	TGTGCCAGCAGCTTTGGGGAAAATCAGCCCCAGCATTTT	CASSFGENQPQHF
TRBJ2-1	-	-	TRBV24-1	TGTGCCACCAGTCCGAGGGGCTCCTACAATGAGCAGCTCTTC	CATSPRGSYNEQLF
TRBJ2-6	TRBD1	few	TRBV11-1	TGTGCCAGCAGCTTTGGAGGACAGGGGGCGGTAGGCTCTGGGGCCAACGTCCTGACTTTC	CASSFGGQGAVGSGANVLTF
TRBJ2-1	-	-	TRBV4-2	TGTGCCAGCAGCCAATCTTGGGCGGGGGCCGTTGAGCAGTTCTTC	CASSQSWAGAVEQFF
TRBJ2-1	-	few	TRBV20-1	TGCAGTGCTAGTAAACACCGTCCGGGGACCCTTTACGATGGCCAGAAGTACAATGAGCAGTTCTTC	CSASKHRPGTLYDGQKYNEQFF
TRBJ2-5	TRBD1	-	TRBV6-2/TRBV6-3	TGTGCCAGCAGATCTCCCGACAGGGCGCCTCAAGAGACCCAGTACTTC	CASRSPDRAPQETQYF
TRBJ2-7	-	few	TRBV20-1	TGCAGTGCTAGTTTACCGCAAGGGTTCTACGAGCAGTACTTC	CSASLPQGFYEQYF
TRBJ2-1	TRBD2	many	TRBV29-1	TGCAGCGTGGCCCGCGGTAGCGGGAGATATGAGCAGTTCTTC	CSVARGSGRYEQFF
TRBJ2-7	-	-	TRBV20-1	TGCAGTGCTAGAGGTCTAGCGACGGGCTACGAGCAGTACTTC	CSARGLATGYEQYF
TRBJ1-1	-	-	TRBV5-1	TGCGCCAGTCGTAAGGGAGAGGGGAACACTGAAGCTTTCTTT	CASRKGEGNTEAFF
TRBJ1-1	-	once	TRBV18	TGTGCCAGCTCGCGTGGAGCTCTAGAAGCTTTCTTT	CASSRGALEAFF
TRBJ2-7	-	-	TRBV29-1	TGCAGCGTTGGCAGGGGCTATTCGCTTGAGCAGTACTTC	CSVGRGYSLEQYF
TRBJ2-3	-	-	TRBV20-1	TGCAGTGCTAGAGATCAGGCCGCTTGGTATTTT	CSARDQAAWYF
TRBJ1-1	-	many	TRBV7-2	TGTGCCAGCAGCTTATTAAACACGGGATGGGCGGGGACTGAAGCTTTCTTT	CASSLLNTGWAGTEAFF
TRBJ2-5	-	-	TRBV5-1	TGCGCCAGCAGCTTTACAGGGTTGGAGACCCAGTACTTC	CASSFTGLETQYF
TRBJ1-2	-	-	TRBV12-3/TRBV12-4	TGTGCCAGCACCCACGCTACGGGTGACTATGGCTACACCTTC	CASTHATGDYGYTF
TRBJ2-5	TRBD2	many	TRBV7-2	TGTGCCAGCAGCTTAGTCGGCGGGGGGGCTCAAGAGACCCAGTACTTC	CASSLVGGGAQETQYF
TRBJ2-2	TRBD2	-	TRBV12-3/TRBV12-4	TGTGCCAGCACTCGGGGGGACTTTCCGTTATCCGATGCCACCGGGGAGCTGTTTTTT	CASTRGDFPLSDATGELFF
TRBJ2-1	-	-	TRBV21-1	TGTGCCAGCAGCAAAAGGCTAGCGGGAGCAAATTGGCATGAGCAGTTCTTC	CASSKRLAGANWHEQFF
TRBJ2-7	TRBD2	-	TRBV11-2	TGTGCCAGCAGCTTCTGGTTCCTTAGCGGGAGGGCCTCTCCCTACGAGCAGTACTTC	CASSFWFLSGRASPYEQYF
TRBJ2-2	-	-	TRBV9	TGTGCCAGCAGCGCCTCCCAGAGGGCCGGGGAGCTGTTTTTT	CASSASQRAGELFF
TRBJ2-7	-	few	TRBV4-2	TGTGCCAGCAGCCAGGGCGGGGGTTTGGACAGGGACTCCTACGAGCAGTACTTC	CASSQGGGLDRDSYEQYF
TRBJ2-1	-	-	TRBV5-1	TGCGCCAGCAGCTTGGGAGCGGCAGCCTACAATGAGCAGTTCTTC	CASSLGAAAYNEQFF
TRBJ2-7	TRBD2	-	TRBV2	TGTGCCAGCACCGGTGCCGCTAGCGGGTCCTCCTACGAGCAGTACTTC	CASTGAASGSSYEQYF
TRBJ2-1	-	-	TRBV9	TGTGCCAGCAGCGTAGGGCCCAACAATGAGCAGTTCTTC	CASSVGPNNEQFF
TRBJ1-2	TRBD1	few	TRBV29-1	TGCAGCGTCGCCCCGGGGACAGGGCTGAACTATGGCTACACCTTC	CSVAPGTGLNYGYTF
TRBJ2-1	-	-	TRBV5-1	TGCGCCAGCAGCCCTGGGGCTTTTTCCTACAATGAGCAGTTCTTC	CASSPGAFSYNEQFF
TRBJ2-7	-	-	TRBV20-1	TGCAGTTTCAAACCGGGGCTTACCTCCTACGAGCAGTACTTC	CSFKPGLTSYEQYF
TRBJ2-5	-	-	TRBV4-2	TGTGCCAGCAGCCAGGGGGTCGGGGCGGACGGGACCCAGTACTTC	CASSQGVGADGTQYF
TRBJ2-1	-	many	TRBV7-2	TGTGCCAGCAGCCCTCAGACAGGATCCTACAATGAGCAGTTCTTC	CASSPQTGSYNEQFF
TRBJ2-7	-	-	TRBV4-2	TGTGCCAGCAGCCAACGGCAGGGTACCCCCTACGAGCAGTACTTC	CASSQRQGTPYEQYF
TRBJ2-1	TRBD2	few	TRBV29-1	TGCAGCGTTGAAGACGTTCTTAGCGGGGGAAACTACAATGAGCAGTTCTTC	CSVEDVLSGGNYNEQFF
TRBJ2-1	TRBD1	few	TRBV4-3	TGCGCCAGCAGCCAAGAGAGGGGGCATAACAATGAGCAGTTCTTC	CASSQERGHNNEQFF
TRBJ2-1	TRBD2	few	TRBV24-1	TGTGCCACCGGGACTAGCGGGCCTAGGCAGTTCTTC	CATGTSGPRQFF
TRBJ2-5	-	few	TRBV9	TGTGCCAGCAGCGTAGAGTCTACGGAAGAGACCCAGTACTTC	CASSVESTEETQYF
TRBJ2-3	TRBD2	few	TRBV10-3	TGTGCCATCAGCCCAGCGGGGGTTGGCACAGATACGCAGTATTTT	CAISPAGVGTDTQYF
TRBJ2-7	TRBD2	few	TRBV12-3/TRBV12-4	TGTGCCAGCAGTTTTGGACTAGCAAGGTACTTC	CASSFGLARYF
TRBJ1-2	-	few	TRBV6-2/TRBV6-3	TGTGCCAGCAGTTACCAGGGCAGGAAGAACTATGGCTACACCTTC	CASSYQGRKNYGYTF
TRBJ2-2	TRBD2	few	TRBV6-1	TGTGCCAGCAACCCGGGACTAGCCTCCGGGGAGCTGTTTTTT	CASNPGLASGELFF
TRBJ2-1	TRBD2	-	TRBV7-6	TGTGCCAGCAGCCAGACCAGGGAAAGAACTAGCGAGTTGAGGAATGAGCAGTTCTTC	CASSQTRERTSELRNEQFF
TRBJ2-5	-	few	TRBV6-2/TRBV6-3	TGTGCCAGCAGTTACGGGGACTTCGGCGAAGAGACCCAGTACTTC	CASSYGDFGEETQYF
TRBJ2-1	TRBD1	many	TRBV12-3/TRBV12-4	TGTGCCAGCAGTTTGAGGGGGCAGGATGAGCAGTTCTTC	CASSLRGQDEQFF
TRBJ2-5	-	few	TRBV7-7	TGTGCTAGCAGCTTAGGTAGGGGACGGCACCAAGAGACCCAGTACTTC	CASSLGRGRHQETQYF
TRBJ2-7	TRBD1	many	TRBV12-3/TRBV12-4	TGTGCCAGCAGTCCGGGGGACAGGGGCTACGAGCAGTACTTC	CASSPGDRGYEQYF